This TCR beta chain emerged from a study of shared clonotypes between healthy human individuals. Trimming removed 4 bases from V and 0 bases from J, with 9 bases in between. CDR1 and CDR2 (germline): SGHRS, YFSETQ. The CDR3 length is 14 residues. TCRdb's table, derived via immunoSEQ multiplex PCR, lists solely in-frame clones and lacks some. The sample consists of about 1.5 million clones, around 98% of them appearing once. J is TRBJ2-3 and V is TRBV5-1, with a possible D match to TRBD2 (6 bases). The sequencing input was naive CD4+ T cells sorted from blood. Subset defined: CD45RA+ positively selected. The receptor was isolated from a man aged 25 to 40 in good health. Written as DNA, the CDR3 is TGCGCCAGCAGCGGTAGCGGAAGCACAGATACGCAGTATTTT. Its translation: CASSGSGSTDTQYF. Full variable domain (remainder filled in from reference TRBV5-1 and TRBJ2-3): KAGVTQTPRYLIKTRGQQVTLSCSPISGHRSVSWYQQTPGQGLQFLFEYFSETQRNKGNFPGRFSGRQFSNSRSEMNVSTLELGDSALYLCASSGSGSTDTQYFGPGTRLTVL.